The clone carrying this TCR beta chain was recorded only once. J gave up 3 bases and V 9 bases, and 4 bases lay outside the gene matches. Germline loops: CDR1 LNHDA, CDR2 SQIVND (reference sequence). CDR3 size: 12 residues. The study ran its PCR with 60 Vbeta and 13 Jbeta primers. The table came from immunoSEQ multiplex PCR; TCRdb's copy has only in-frame clones and leaves some out. The sample holds more than 150,000 clones; around 77% are singletons and the top ten take roughly 2%. The sample belongs to a study of cytomegalovirus exposure and HLA in healthy donors. This receptor was identified in a woman in her twenties or thirties in good health and CMV-seronegative. The chain uses TRBV19 and TRBJ1-2, with TRBD1 matching 7 bases. The material sequenced was PBMCs. The CDR3 loop reads CASQTGDYGYTF. The CDR3 region has the DNA TGTGCCAGCCAAACAGGGGACTATGGCTACACCTTC.